Listed below are T cell receptor beta chains from one sample, sequenced in a study of OX40 agonist ivuxolimab in advanced cancers. TCRdb keeps only in-frame clones here, not all; method: immunoSEQ multiplex PCR. The sample has 40,000 to 50,000 clones; 85% are singletons. Sequenced here: CD4+ or CD8+ T cells sorted from blood, sampled in a trial of the OX40 agonist ivuxolimab. The receptors were gathered from an adult with an advanced solid tumor such as melanoma, head and neck, liver or kidney cancer. The CDR3 runs from the conserved cysteine through the conserved F or W. A D gene is named only where the DNA matches it firmly. Clone size appears in some rows only: once, few, many, or a class for an expanded clone.

cdr3_nt,cdr3_aa,d_call,v_call,clone_size,j_call
TGTGCCAGACCCTACGAGCAGTACTTC,CARPYEQYF,-,TRBV6-1,-,TRBJ2-7
TGTGCCAGCAGGGGGGGTAGCAATCAGCCCCAGCATTTT,CASRGGSNQPQHF,-,TRBV7-8,-,TRBJ1-5
TGTGCCTGGGCGAAGTGGGGGAACACCGGGGAGCTGTTTTTT,CAWAKWGNTGELFF,-,TRBV30,-,TRBJ2-2
TGTGCCAGCAGCTTATATAGGGCCCAAGAGACCCAGTACTTC,CASSLYRAQETQYF,-,TRBV11-3,-,TRBJ2-5
TGTGCCAGCAGTCCGGACAGGGGCGGACTAGCGGGAGTTACCGGGGAGCTGTTTTTT,CASSPDRGGLAGVTGELFF,TRBD2,TRBV27,-,TRBJ2-2
TGCAGCGTTGGGGAGGGGGAAGATGAAGCTTTCTTT,CSVGEGEDEAFF,-,TRBV29-1,few,TRBJ1-1
TGCGCCAGCAGCCTTGGACAGGGGGCTTACGAGCAGTACTTC,CASSLGQGAYEQYF,TRBD1,TRBV4-1,-,TRBJ2-7
TGTGCCAGCAGTTTGGGGGACACCATATATTTT,CASSLGDTIYF,-,TRBV11-3,-,TRBJ1-3
TGTGCCAGCAGCTTCAGGGGAGTGCTAACAGATACGCAGTATTTT,CASSFRGVLTDTQYF,-,TRBV11-3,-,TRBJ2-3
TGTGCCAGTAGTACGCCGGGACGGAGCTATGGCTACACCTTC,CASSTPGRSYGYTF,-,TRBV19,few,TRBJ1-2
TGCGCCAGCAGCTTGGAGATGTACTCTGGAAACACCATATATTTT,CASSLEMYSGNTIYF,-,TRBV5-1,-,TRBJ1-3
TGTGCCAGCAGCCTTACGAGGGGTAGTGGCTACACCTTC,CASSLTRGSGYTF,-,TRBV6-5,-,TRBJ1-2
TGTGCCAGCTCACCTCGGACAGCCACAACTAATGAAAAACTGTTTTTT,CASSPRTATTNEKLFF,-,TRBV18,-,TRBJ1-4
TGTGCCAGCAGCTTACGACTAGCGGGAGGGCACTACGAGCAGTACTTC,CASSLRLAGGHYEQYF,TRBD2,TRBV11-2,-,TRBJ2-7
TGCGCCAGCACCCCGACGGGGGTGCCTGAAGCTTTCTTT,CASTPTGVPEAFF,-,TRBV5-1,once,TRBJ1-1
TGCGCCAGCAGCCAAGATCCCGGGACTAGCGACAACAATGAGCAGTTCTTC,CASSQDPGTSDNNEQFF,TRBD2,TRBV4-1,-,TRBJ2-1
TGTGCCAGCAGTTACTCCGGCGGCTCTGAAGCTTTCTTT,CASSYSGGSEAFF,-,TRBV6-6,-,TRBJ1-1
TGTGCCAGCAGTCAGGGGATGGATAATTCACCCCTCCACTTT,CASSQGMDNSPLHF,-,TRBV5-6,-,TRBJ1-6
TGCGCCAGCAGCCAAGGACAGCTACCTGCAACTAATGAAAAACTGTTTTTT,CASSQGQLPATNEKLFF,-,TRBV4-1,-,TRBJ1-4
TGCGCCAGCAGCCACCTATTGAGAGGTAATGAAAAACTGTTTTTT,CASSHLLRGNEKLFF,-,TRBV4-1,once,TRBJ1-4
TGTGCCAGCAGCAAAGCGCGTCTTAAGGGTGGGGAGCTGTTTTTT,CASSKARLKGGELFF,-,TRBV21-1,once,TRBJ2-2
TGTGCCAGCAGCTTGGCCGGGACATCAACAGGTGGCTACACCTTC,CASSLAGTSTGGYTF,-,TRBV5-6,-,TRBJ1-2
TGTGCCAGCAGCTTAGGTAGCGGGAGAGATACGCAGTATTTT,CASSLGSGRDTQYF,TRBD2,TRBV7-9,few,TRBJ2-3
TGTGCCAGCAGACCCAATCGAGGACTCGGCGATGAGTACTTC,CASRPNRGLGDEYF,-,TRBV28,few,TRBJ2-5
TGTGCCAGCAGCAAAACCCATCAGGGCCGAGGCTCCTACAATGAGCAGTTCTTC,CASSKTHQGRGSYNEQFF,-,TRBV21-1,-,TRBJ2-1
TGTGCCAGTAGTACCCTCCCCGGGACACTAGCCTACGAGCAGTACTTC,CASSTLPGTLAYEQYF,-,TRBV19,once,TRBJ2-7
TGCAGCGCCACGACAGGCATGAGTACTGAAGCTTTCTTT,CSATTGMSTEAFF,-,TRBV29-1,-,TRBJ1-1
TGTGCCAGCCCACCTCAGGGCGGGGGAAAAACAGATACGCAGTATTTT,CASPPQGGGKTDTQYF,TRBD2,TRBV28,-,TRBJ2-3
TGTGCCAGCAGCTTAGGGCGGAGCACCTACGAGCAGTACTTC,CASSLGRSTYEQYF,-,TRBV7-2,-,TRBJ2-7
TGTGCCAGCAGCTTGACGGTGCCTAGCGGGAGTGTGTCCTACGAGCAGTACTTC,CASSLTVPSGSVSYEQYF,TRBD2,TRBV7-2,once,TRBJ2-7
TGTGCCAGTAGTAAGGGGGCGATGCCCTCTGGAAACACCATATATTTT,CASSKGAMPSGNTIYF,TRBD1,TRBV19,few,TRBJ1-3
TGTGCCAGCAGTGCCGACAGGGCTCACAATGAGCAGTTCTTC,CASSADRAHNEQFF,TRBD1,TRBV25-1,-,TRBJ2-1
TGTGCCAGCATGGGGGGGCAATACACCGGGGAGCTGTTTTTT,CASMGGQYTGELFF,-,TRBV2,-,TRBJ2-2
TGTGCCAGCAGCTTAACGGGAGGAGAGACCCAGTACTTC,CASSLTGGETQYF,-,TRBV7-3,once,TRBJ2-5
TGTGCCTGCTCCCATCGGGGCTTGCCCCAGCATTTT,CACSHRGLPQHF,-,TRBV30,-,TRBJ1-5
TGTGCCAGCAGTTTACCACAGGGGGCGGATAGCAATCAGCCCCAGCATTTT,CASSLPQGADSNQPQHF,TRBD1,TRBV28,few,TRBJ1-5
TGTGCCAGCAGCCAAGAGGGTGCGGGGAGGTCTCGAGAGACCCAGTACTTC,CASSQEGAGRSRETQYF,-,TRBV4-2,-,TRBJ2-5
TGTGCCAGCAGCGCTCCAGACAGTCTAGGCACTGAAGCTTTCTTT,CASSAPDSLGTEAFF,-,TRBV6-6,-,TRBJ1-1
TGTGCCAGCAGCTTAGCCGGGGGGGGAGGCTACACCTTC,CASSLAGGGGYTF,-,TRBV7-9,-,TRBJ1-2
TGTGCCGGGTATTACCGGGGCGCCGCTGGGGACACCATATATTTT,CAGYYRGAAGDTIYF,-,TRBV2,-,TRBJ1-3
TGTGCCAGCAGCCAAGGTTGGGGGGACGAGAGGCGCACTGAAGCTTTCTTT,CASSQGWGDERRTEAFF,-,TRBV4-2,-,TRBJ1-1
TGTGCCAGCAGAGGGCCGGTGACGGATGGGCGGGGGATTAACTATGGCTACACCTTC,CASRGPVTDGRGINYGYTF,-,TRBV28,few,TRBJ1-2
TGTGCCACCGTAGGAGAGCGGGAGGGGGATACGCAGTATTTT,CATVGEREGDTQYF,TRBD2,TRBV4-2,-,TRBJ2-3
TGTGCCAGCAGCCAAGGGGCATTCATCAATGGCTACACCTTC,CASSQGAFINGYTF,-,TRBV14,-,TRBJ1-2
TGTGCCAGCACGGAATCGGGAGGATCCCATGAGCAGTTCTTC,CASTESGGSHEQFF,TRBD2,TRBV7-9,-,TRBJ2-1
TGTGCCAGCAGCTTTGGACAGAACACTGAAGCTTTCTTT,CASSFGQNTEAFF,-,TRBV5-4,-,TRBJ1-1
TGTGCCAGCAGCGTAACCGCTCGGGGGACAGGGGATGGCAATGAGCAGTTCTTC,CASSVTARGTGDGNEQFF,TRBD1,TRBV9,few,TRBJ2-1
TGTGCCAGCAGTTACTCGTCTACAGGATACAACACTGAAGCTTTCTTT,CASSYSSTGYNTEAFF,-,TRBV6-5,-,TRBJ1-1
TGTGCCAGCAGCTTAGGCATTCGAGGCTACACCTTC,CASSLGIRGYTF,-,TRBV7-9,-,TRBJ1-2
TGTGCCAGCCGACCGCCGGGGACAGCGAACTCCTACGAGCAGTACTTC,CASRPPGTANSYEQYF,TRBD1,TRBV10-3,-,TRBJ2-7
TGCAGTGCGAGAAAACCGGGGACCCAGTACTTC,CSARKPGTQYF,-,TRBV20-1,few,TRBJ2-5
TGTGCCAGCAGTAGCGGGAGGACCTACACAGATACGCAGTATTTT,CASSSGRTYTDTQYF,TRBD2,TRBV28,-,TRBJ2-3
TGTGCCAGCGCCACCCGGGCTAGCGGGAACAATGAGCAGTTCTTC,CASATRASGNNEQFF,TRBD2,TRBV27,-,TRBJ2-1
TGTGCCACCGCCTTGGCGGGGACTAGCACAGATACGCAGTATTTT,CATALAGTSTDTQYF,-,TRBV10-3,-,TRBJ2-3